The clone carrying this TCR beta chain has a handful of counts. This sample was included in a study of metastatic and nonmetastatic thyroid tumors. Across the whole study: Comparison of repertoires was carried out across blood and tumor or nodule tissue from malignant and benign thyroid patients.

The CDR3 sequence is 14 residues long. Germline CDR1 reads MNHEY; CDR2 reads SMNVEV (reference sequence). V was trimmed by 2 bases and J by 3 bases, leaving 11 bases between them. As originally analysed: A papillary thyroid cancer distant-metastasis classifier was built from CDR3 differences across clinicopathological groups. TCRdb re-processed the PCR reads through MiXCR. For this entry, the V and J calls and clone size follow TCRdb and not the study's own pipeline. The data show about 16,000 clones, under 30% seen once. Among the patients, none had received any treatment before thyroid surgery. The chain carries TRBV27 and TRBJ2-7; D gene unclear. The source material was adjacent normal tissue. The receptor's source is a female donor with papillary thyroid cancer or a benign thyroid nodule (not recorded which). Some clones in this sample may be carry-over from other donors' samples. CDR3 residues: CASSLVSEHYEQYF. The CDR3 coding sequence is TGTGCCAGCAGTTTAGTGTCCGAGCACTACGAGCAGTACTTC.